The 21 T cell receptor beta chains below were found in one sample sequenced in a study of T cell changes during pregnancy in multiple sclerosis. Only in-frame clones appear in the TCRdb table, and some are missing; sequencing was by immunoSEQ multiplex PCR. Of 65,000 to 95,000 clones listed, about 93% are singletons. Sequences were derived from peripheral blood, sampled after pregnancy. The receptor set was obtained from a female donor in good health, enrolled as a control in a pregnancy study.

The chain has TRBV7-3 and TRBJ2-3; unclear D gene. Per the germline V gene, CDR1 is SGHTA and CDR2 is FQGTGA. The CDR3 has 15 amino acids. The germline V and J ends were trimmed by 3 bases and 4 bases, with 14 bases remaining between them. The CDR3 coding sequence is TGTGCCAGCAGCTTGGGTCCGCTGCGGCCAGATACGCAGTATTTT. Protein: CASSLGPLRPDTQYF.

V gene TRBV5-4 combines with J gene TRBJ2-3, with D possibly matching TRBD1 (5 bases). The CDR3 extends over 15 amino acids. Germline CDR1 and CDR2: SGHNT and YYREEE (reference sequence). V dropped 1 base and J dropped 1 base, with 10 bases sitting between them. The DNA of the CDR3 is TGTGCCAGCAGCTTGCCAGGGTCGGGCACAGATACGCAGTATTTT. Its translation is CASSLPGSGTDTQYF.

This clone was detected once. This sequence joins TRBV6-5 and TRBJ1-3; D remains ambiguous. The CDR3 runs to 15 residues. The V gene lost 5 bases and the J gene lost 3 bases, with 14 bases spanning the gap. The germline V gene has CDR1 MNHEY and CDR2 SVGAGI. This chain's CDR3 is CASSTQRVSGNTIYF. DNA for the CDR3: TGTGCCAGCAGTACCCAACGGGTCAGTGGAAACACCATATATTTT.

The CDR3: CASNGLAGTDTQYF. The CDR3 region has the DNA TGTGCCAGCAACGGACTAGCGGGAACAGATACGCAGTATTTT. The rearrangement joins TRBV2 to TRBJ2-3; TRBD2 agrees at 12 bases. This CDR3 is built from 14 residues. CDR1 and CDR2 (germline): SNHLY, FYNNEI. V dropped 7 bases and J dropped 3; count of bases not matched to a gene: 2.

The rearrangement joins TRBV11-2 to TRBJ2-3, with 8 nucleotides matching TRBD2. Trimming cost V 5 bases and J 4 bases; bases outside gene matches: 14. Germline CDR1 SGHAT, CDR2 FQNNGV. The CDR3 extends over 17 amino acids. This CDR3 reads CASSLRPPGLVPDTQYF. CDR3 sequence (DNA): TGTGCCAGCAGCCTCCGGCCCCCGGGACTAGTCCCAGATACGCAGTATTTT.

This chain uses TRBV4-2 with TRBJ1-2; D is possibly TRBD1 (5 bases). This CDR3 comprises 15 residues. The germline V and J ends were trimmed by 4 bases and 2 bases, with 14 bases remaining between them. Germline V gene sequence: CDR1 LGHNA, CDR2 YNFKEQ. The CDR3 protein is CASSPANGGNYGYTF. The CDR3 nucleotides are TGTGCCAGCAGCCCAGCCAACGGGGGGAACTATGGCTACACCTTC.

Here the CDR3 DNA reads TGTGCCAGCAGTTACCTGGGACAGGGGACCCCCTACGAGCAGTACTTC. This codes for CASSYLGQGTPYEQYF. The chain has TRBV6-5 and TRBJ2-7; 10 bases match TRBD1. The V gene end was trimmed by 2 bases and the J gene end by 2 bases; junction bases not matched to a gene: 6. Per the germline V gene, CDR1 is MNHEY and CDR2 is SVGAGI. This CDR3 contains 16 residues.

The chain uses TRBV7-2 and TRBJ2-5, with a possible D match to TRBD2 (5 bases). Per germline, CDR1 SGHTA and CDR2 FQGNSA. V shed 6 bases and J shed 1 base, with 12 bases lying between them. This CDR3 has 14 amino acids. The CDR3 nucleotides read TGTGCCAGCAGTTTTGCGGGCATCCAAGAGACCCAGTACTTC. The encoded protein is CASSFAGIQETQYF. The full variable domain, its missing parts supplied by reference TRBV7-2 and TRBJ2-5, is GAGVSQSPSNKVTEKGKDVELRCDPISGHTALYWYRQSLGQGLEFLIYFQGNSAPDKSGLPSDRFSAERTGGSVSTLTIQRTQQEDSAVYLCASSFAGIQETQYFGPGTRLLVL.

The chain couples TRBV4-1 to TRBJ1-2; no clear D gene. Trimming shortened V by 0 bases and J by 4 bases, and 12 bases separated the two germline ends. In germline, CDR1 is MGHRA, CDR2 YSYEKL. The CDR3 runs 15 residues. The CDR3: CASSQEIAGIYGYTF. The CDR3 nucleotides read TGCGCCAGCAGCCAAGAAATCGCGGGGATCTATGGCTACACCTTC.

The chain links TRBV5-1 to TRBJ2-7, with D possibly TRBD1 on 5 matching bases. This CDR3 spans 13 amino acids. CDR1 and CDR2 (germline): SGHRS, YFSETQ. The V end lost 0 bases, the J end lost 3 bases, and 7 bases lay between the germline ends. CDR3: CASSLGQHYEQYF. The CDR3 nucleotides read TGCGCCAGCAGCTTGGGACAGCACTACGAGCAGTACTTC.

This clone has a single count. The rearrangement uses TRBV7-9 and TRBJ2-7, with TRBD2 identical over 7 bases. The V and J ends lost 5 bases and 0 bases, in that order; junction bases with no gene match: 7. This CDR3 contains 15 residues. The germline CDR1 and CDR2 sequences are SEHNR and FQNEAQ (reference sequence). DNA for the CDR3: TGTGCCAGCAGCCCCCGGGTAGCGGGCTCCTACGAGCAGTACTTC. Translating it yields CASSPRVAGSYEQYF.

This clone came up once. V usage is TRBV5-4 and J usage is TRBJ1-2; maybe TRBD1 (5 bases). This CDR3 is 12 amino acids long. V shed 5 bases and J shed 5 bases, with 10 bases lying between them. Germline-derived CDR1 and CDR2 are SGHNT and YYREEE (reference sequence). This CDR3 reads CASSRDSYGYTF. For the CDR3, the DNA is TGTGCCAGCAGTCGCGACAGTTATGGCTACACCTTC.

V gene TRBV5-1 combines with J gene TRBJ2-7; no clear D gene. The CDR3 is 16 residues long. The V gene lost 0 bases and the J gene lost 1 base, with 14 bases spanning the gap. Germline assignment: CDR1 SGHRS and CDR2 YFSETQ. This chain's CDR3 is CASSLAAAVDSYEQYF. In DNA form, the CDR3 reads TGCGCCAGCAGCTTGGCCGCGGCAGTGGATTCCTACGAGCAGTACTTC.

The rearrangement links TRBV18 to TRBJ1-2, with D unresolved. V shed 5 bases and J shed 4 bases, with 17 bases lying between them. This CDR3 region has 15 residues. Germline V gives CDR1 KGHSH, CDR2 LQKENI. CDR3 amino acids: CASSIGGSESYGYTF. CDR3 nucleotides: TGTGCCAGCTCAATAGGTGGCAGCGAAAGCTATGGCTACACCTTC.

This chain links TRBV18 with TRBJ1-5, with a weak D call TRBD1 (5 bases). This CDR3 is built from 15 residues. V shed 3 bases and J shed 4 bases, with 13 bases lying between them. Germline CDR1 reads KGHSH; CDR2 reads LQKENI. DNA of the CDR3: TGTGCCAGCTCACCGTTGGGGGGGGAGAATCAGCCCCAGCATTTT. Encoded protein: CASSPLGGENQPQHF.

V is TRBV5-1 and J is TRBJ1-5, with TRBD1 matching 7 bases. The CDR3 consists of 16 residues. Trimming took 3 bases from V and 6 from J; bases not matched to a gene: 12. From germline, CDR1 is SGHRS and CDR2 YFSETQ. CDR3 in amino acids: CASSYQGDAQGQPQHF. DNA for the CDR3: TGCGCCAGCAGCTACCAGGGGGACGCCCAGGGTCAGCCCCAGCATTTT.

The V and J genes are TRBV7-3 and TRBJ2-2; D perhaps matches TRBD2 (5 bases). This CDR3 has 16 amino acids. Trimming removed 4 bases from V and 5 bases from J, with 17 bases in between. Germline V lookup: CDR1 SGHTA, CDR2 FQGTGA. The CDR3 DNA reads TGTGCCAGCAGCTCGGGAAGTACGGGTTCAACCGGGGAGCTGTTTTTT. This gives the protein CASSSGSTGSTGELFF.

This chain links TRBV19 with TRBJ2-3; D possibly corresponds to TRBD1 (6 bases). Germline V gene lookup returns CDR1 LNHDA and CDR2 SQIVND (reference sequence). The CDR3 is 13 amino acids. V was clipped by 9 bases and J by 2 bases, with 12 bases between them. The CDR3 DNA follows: TGTGCCAGCCGGGACACCTCCACAGATACGCAGTATTTT. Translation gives CASRDTSTDTQYF.

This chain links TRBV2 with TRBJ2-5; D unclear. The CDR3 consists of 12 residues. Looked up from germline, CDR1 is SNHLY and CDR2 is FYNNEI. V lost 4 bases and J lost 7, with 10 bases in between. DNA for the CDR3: TGTGCCAGCAGTGGTCTCGCGGCGACCCAGTACTTC. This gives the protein CASSGLAATQYF.

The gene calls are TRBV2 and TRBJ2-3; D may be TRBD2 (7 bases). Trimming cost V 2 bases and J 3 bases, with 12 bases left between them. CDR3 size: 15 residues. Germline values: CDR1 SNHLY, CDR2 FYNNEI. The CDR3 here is CASSERRGLTDTQYF. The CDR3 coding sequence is TGTGCCAGCAGTGAAAGGCGGGGGCTAACAGATACGCAGTATTTT.

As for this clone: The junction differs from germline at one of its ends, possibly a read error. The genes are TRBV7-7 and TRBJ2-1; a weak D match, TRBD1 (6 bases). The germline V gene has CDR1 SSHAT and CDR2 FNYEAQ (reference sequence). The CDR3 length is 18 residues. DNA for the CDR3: TGTGCTAGCAGCTTAGCGCCACAGGGTAGGAGCTCCTACAATGAGCAGTTCTTC. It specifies CASSLAPQGRSSYNEQFF.